The sequence of this T cell receptor beta chain was determined in a study of response to subunit inactivated influenza vaccine. In the case of this clonotype: Antigen: not known.

Trimming took off 4 bases at V and 0 bases at J, with 12 bases between the two ends. Germline assignment: CDR1 SNHLY and CDR2 FYNNEI. The CDR3 is 16 amino acids. Via MiXCR, TCRdb re-called the RT-PCR reads, giving one row per CDR3 protein. The sample holds about 520,000 distinct CDR3 sequences, 6.5% to 8% seen once. Study-wide points: Authors suggested each seasonal influenza vaccination recruits few new T cells.

This clonotype was obtained from a man between 50 and 69 years old who received an inactivated influenza vaccine. Sequenced material: PBMCs from blood, taken about 24 months after vaccination. The J gene is TRBJ2-2, the V gene TRBV2, with D possibly TRBD1 on 6 matching bases. Here the CDR3 DNA reads TGTGCCAGCAGTGCCGGGACAAAAGCGAACACCGGGGAGCTGTTTTTT. Its protein product is CASSAGTKANTGELFF.